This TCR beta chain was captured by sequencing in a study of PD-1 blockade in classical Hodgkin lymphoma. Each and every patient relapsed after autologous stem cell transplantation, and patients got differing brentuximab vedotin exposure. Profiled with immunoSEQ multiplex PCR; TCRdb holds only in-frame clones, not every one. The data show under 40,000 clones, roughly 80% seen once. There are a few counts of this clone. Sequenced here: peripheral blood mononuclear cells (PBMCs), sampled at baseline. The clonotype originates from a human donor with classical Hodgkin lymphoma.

The CDR3 DNA reads as TGCGCCAGCAGCTTGTCGGGCAGGCCTAACACTGAAGCTTTCTTT. Translation: CASSLSGRPNTEAFF. The rearrangement links TRBV5-1 to TRBJ1-1; the D is unclear. Germline V gene lookup returns CDR1 SGHRS and CDR2 YFSETQ. Trimming left V 1 base short and J 2 bases short, with 12 bases between. The CDR3 is 15 residues long.